The 5 T cell receptor beta chains presented below share a single source sample, sequenced in a study of T cells after yellow fever vaccination. TCRdb re-called the 5' RACE reads with MiXCR, one entry per CDR3 protein. The data show hundreds of thousands of distinct CDR3 sequences, 15% to 20% seen once. The sample consisted of PBMCs, taken 15 days after the yellow fever booster vaccination. Every receptor here comes from a man younger than 45 who received the YFV17D yellow fever vaccine.

There are many counts of this clonotype. This sequence joins TRBV9 and TRBJ2-2; a weak D match, TRBD2 (6 bases). Trimming cost V 4 bases and J 2 bases, with 12 bases left between them. In germline, CDR1 is SGDLS, CDR2 YYNGEE. The CDR3 runs to 15 residues. This chain's CDR3 is CASSSGLTNTGELFF. The CDR3 nucleotides read TGTGCCAGCAGCTCGGGACTTACCAACACCGGGGAGCTGTTTTTT.

This clonotype was counted ten times or more. V gene TRBV12-3 or TRBV12-4 combines with J gene TRBJ1-1; D is unresolved. The CDR3 spans 14 residues. Trimming removed 1 base at V and 1 base at J, with 7 bases between. CDR3 loop: CASSLGQPNTEAFF. Written as DNA, the CDR3 is TGTGCCAGCAGTTTAGGGCAGCCGAACACTGAAGCTTTCTTT.

This clonotype appeared a few times. This CDR3 is CASSPSNSWSSYNEQFF. The CDR3 region has the DNA TGTGCCAGCAGTCCCTCCAATAGCTGGAGCTCCTACAATGAGCAGTTCTTC. V is TRBV12-3 or TRBV12-4 and J is TRBJ2-1; no clear D gene. With 5 bases removed from V and 0 bases from J, the gap between germline ends came to 17 bases. The CDR3 is 17 residues long.

The rearrangement uses TRBV14 and TRBJ2-2; weak D call: TRBD2 (5 bases). Germline loops: CDR1 SGHDN, CDR2 FVKESK. The CDR3 covers 14 residues. Trimming removed 3 bases from V and 5 bases from J, with 10 bases in between. CDR3 nucleotide sequence: TGTGCCAGCAGCCACCAGCGGAGGACCGGGGAGCTGTTTTTT. Its protein product is CASSHQRRTGELFF.

The chain carries TRBV9 and TRBJ1-3, with D unclear. With 3 bases removed from V and 0 bases from J, the gap between germline ends came to 10 bases. This CDR3 spans 15 amino acids. Germline loops: CDR1 SGDLS, CDR2 YYNGEE. Written as DNA, the CDR3 is TGTGCCAGCAGCGCGGACGGGTACTCTGGAAACACCATATATTTT. Its protein product is CASSADGYSGNTIYF.